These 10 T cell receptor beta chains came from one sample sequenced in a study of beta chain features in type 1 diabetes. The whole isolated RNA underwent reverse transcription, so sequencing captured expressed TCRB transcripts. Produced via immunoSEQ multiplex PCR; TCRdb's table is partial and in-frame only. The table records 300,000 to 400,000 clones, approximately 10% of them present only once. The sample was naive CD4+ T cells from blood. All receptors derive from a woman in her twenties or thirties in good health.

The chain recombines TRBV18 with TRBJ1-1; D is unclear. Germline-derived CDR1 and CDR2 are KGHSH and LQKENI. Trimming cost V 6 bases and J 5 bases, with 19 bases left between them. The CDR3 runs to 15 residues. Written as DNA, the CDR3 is TGTGCCAGCTCCCCCCGGGAGGCTGGGCGAACTGAAGCTTTCTTT. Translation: CASSPREAGRTEAFF.

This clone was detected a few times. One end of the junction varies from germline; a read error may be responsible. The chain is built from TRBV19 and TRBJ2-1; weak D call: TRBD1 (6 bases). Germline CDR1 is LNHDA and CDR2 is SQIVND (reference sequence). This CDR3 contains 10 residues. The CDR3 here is CASSRLQGLF. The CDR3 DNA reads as TGTGCCAGTAGTAGGTTACAGGGTCTCTTC.

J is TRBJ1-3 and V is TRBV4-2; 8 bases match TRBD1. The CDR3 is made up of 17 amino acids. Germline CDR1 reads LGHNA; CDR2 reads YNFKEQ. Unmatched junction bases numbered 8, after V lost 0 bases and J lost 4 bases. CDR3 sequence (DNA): TGTGCCAGCAGCCAAGAGGTCCCGACAGGGGCAGGAAACACCATATATTTT. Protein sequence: CASSQEVPTGAGNTIYF.

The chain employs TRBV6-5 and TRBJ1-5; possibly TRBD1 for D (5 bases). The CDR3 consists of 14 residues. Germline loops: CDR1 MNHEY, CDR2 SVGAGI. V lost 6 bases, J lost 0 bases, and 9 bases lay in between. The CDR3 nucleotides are TGTGCCAGCAGAATTGACAGTAGCAATCAGCCCCAGCATTTT. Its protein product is CASRIDSSNQPQHF.

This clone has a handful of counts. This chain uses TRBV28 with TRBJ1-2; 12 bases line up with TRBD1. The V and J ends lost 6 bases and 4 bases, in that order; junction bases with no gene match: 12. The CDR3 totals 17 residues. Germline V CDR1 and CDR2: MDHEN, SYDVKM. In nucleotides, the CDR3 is TGTGCCAGCAGGTCCGGGACAGGGGGCGCATGGGGCTATGGCTACACCTTC. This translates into CASRSGTGGAWGYGYTF.

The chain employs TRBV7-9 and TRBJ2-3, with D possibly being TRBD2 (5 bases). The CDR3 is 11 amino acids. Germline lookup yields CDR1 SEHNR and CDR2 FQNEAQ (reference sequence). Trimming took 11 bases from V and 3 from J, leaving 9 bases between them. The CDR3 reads CAGERTDTQYF. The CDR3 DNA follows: TGTGCCGGGGAGAGGACAGATACGCAGTATTTT.

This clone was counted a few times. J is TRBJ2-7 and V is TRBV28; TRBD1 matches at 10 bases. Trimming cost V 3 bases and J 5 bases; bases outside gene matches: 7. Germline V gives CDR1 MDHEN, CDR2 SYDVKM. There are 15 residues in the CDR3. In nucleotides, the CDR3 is TGTGCCAGCAGTTTGCCCGGGACAGGGGTCCACGAGCAGTACTTC. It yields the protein CASSLPGTGVHEQYF.

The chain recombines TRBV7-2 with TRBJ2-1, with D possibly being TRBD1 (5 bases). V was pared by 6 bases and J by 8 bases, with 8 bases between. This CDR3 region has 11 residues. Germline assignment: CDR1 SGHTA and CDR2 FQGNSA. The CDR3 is CASRRQYEQFF. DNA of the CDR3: TGTGCCAGCAGGCGACAGTATGAGCAGTTCTTC.

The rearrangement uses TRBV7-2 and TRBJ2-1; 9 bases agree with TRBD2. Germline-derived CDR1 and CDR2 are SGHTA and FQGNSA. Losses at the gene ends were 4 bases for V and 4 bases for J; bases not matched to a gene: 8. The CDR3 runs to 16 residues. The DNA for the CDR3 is TGTGCCAGCAGCTACCCGGGTAGCGGGAGATACAATGAGCAGTTCTTC. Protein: CASSYPGSGRYNEQFF.

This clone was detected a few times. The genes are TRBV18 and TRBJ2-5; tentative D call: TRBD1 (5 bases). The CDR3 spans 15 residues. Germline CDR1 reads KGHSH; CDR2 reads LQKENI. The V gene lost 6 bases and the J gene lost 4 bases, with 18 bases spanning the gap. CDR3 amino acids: CASSFRETLGETQYF. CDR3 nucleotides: TGTGCCAGCTCGTTCAGGGAAACACTGGGAGAGACCCAGTACTTC.